Described below is a single T cell receptor (beta chain) sequence and its context. Its recognized antigen is unknown. The input lacks base qualities; no much larger clone sits a single base away. These data come from a study of blood T cell repertoires in COVID-19 (dated by TCRdb to 2019 to 2021). For the study in its entirety: Samples covering the acute and convalescent phases of COVID-19 were provided by collaborators in the United States, Italy and Spain. HLA class I and class II types, where available, came from metadata supplied by the sample provider rather than from assay-based typing. The material from the prospective study consisted of cDNA or gDNA derived from T cells, B-cell-depleted T cells, or PBMCs. Sample metadata almost always included a de-identified subject ID, COVID-19 status, age in years and sex. Subjects who had been exposed to COVID-19, were actively infected with it, or had recovered from it provided the deeply sampled blood TCRbeta repertoires that made up the dataset. Samples came from the ongoing ImmuneRACE study (first 160 participants) plus 1,254 subjects from 6 global collaborators. The repertoires were released in a freely available public database intended as a resource for research on the immune response to SARS-CoV-2.

On the study overall, not on this receptor specifically: The quantity of clinical and demographic metadata differed by source and by participant and was supplied without curation.

In Seattle, one collaborating source enrolled patients while the infection was active and tracked those patients longitudinally over the course of disease. Collaborating institutions collected whole blood in K2EDTA tubes following their own protocols. For TCRbeta analysis, collaborators shipped samples as frozen whole blood, isolated PBMCs, or DNA extracted from either of those sample types. The CDR3 runs 15 residues from the cysteine to the phenylalanine. Only the CDR3 part of the read is kept: 45 bases, read in frame from the first base. The junction carries 14 bases between V and J, which are trimmed by 4 bases and 2 bases respectively. CDR1 is given as KGHDR and CDR2 as SFDVKD, both from the germline V gene. The immunoSEQ Assay, a bias-controlled multiplex PCR, was used to amplify TCRbeta CDR3 regions from genomic DNA. On the study's bioinformatics: Within the assay, amplification of reference gene primers was used to estimate how many nucleated cells each sample contained. To quantify the absolute abundance of each unique TCRbeta CDR3 rearrangement, sequence reads were collapsed and filtered. For each sample, productive Simpson clonality was calculated as the square root of Simpson's diversity index across productive rearrangements. TCRdb re-hosts the immuneACCESS table, in-frame sequences only. Its copies lack some clones; in the studies checked, an unresolved V gene accounts for under half of them, and the cause for the rest is not known. V and J calls and clone size are as listed in that table; D and trimming were resolved from the DNA. The sample profile shows hundreds of thousands of clones; over 85% of them were found once. The ten largest make up roughly 0.84% of the sample.

The source of this sequence is a young man with COVID-19, enrolled during active disease. The rearrangement joined TRBV24-1 to TRBJ2-7; the D region possibly corresponds to TRBD1 (6 bases align). Sequencing was carried out using peripheral blood. The nucleotide sequence reads TGTGCCACCAGTGACCCAACTACAGGGACCTACGAGCAGTACTTC. Its protein is CATSDPTTGTYEQYF.